This T cell receptor beta chain was sequenced in a study of blood T cell repertoires in COVID-19. About the research overall: From T cells, B-cell-depleted T cells, or PBMCs came the material, which was cDNA or gDNA.

Libraries were prepared by immunoSEQ multiplex PCR; TCRdb keeps only in-frame clonotypes and omits some of them. This sample has 200,000 to 250,000 clones, with 65% to 85% found just once. Recovery meant two consecutive negative NP/OP PCR tests, professional clearance, or resolved symptoms. What was sequenced was PBMCs or T cells enriched from blood (not recorded which). The receptor was isolated from a woman aged 55-69 years who had recovered from COVID-19.

CDR3 sequence reads: CASSLQGRGAEAFF. The CDR3 DNA reads as TGTGCCAGCTCACTTCAGGGACGCGGGGCTGAAGCTTTCTTT. V usage is TRBV18 and J usage is TRBJ1-1, with a possible D match to TRBD1 (5 bases). The CDR3 loop spans 14 amino acids. Per the germline V gene, CDR1 is KGHSH and CDR2 is LQKENI. V shed 4 bases and J shed 6 bases, with 15 bases lying between them. The variable domain in full, with the rest retrieved from reference TRBV18 and TRBJ1-1, is NAGVMQNPRHLVRRRGQEARLRCSPMKGHSHVYWYRQLPEEGLKFMVYLQKENIIDESGMPKERFSAEFPKEGPSILRIQQVVRGDSAAYFCASSLQGRGAEAFFGQGTRLTVV.